Below are 28 T cell receptor beta chains sequenced from a single sample in a study of blood T cell repertoires in COVID-19. Here immunoSEQ multiplex PCR was the method, and the copy in TCRdb shows in-frame clones only, minus some. The sample lists 79,000 or so clones, over 70% occurring once. Source material: peripheral blood. The receptors stem from a human donor in a cohort sampled during active COVID-19.

This chain connects TRBV3-1 (or the pseudogene TRBV3-2) to TRBJ1-1; D is ambiguous. V was trimmed by 1 base and J by 3 bases, leaving 9 bases between them. The germline CDR1 and CDR2 sequences are LGHDT and YNNKEL (reference sequence). The CDR3 extends over 14 amino acids. The CDR3 here is CASSQGHKDTEAFF. The CDR3 DNA reads TGTGCCAGCAGCCAAGGACATAAAGACACTGAAGCTTTCTTT.

The table lists this clone with a count of one. The rearrangement joins TRBV12-3 or TRBV12-4 to TRBJ2-1, with D uncertain. This CDR3 has 13 residues. V lost 7 bases to trimming and J lost 0 bases, with 7 bases between them. CDR3 protein: CASNLNSYNEQFF. DNA of the CDR3: TGTGCCAGCAACTTAAACTCCTACAATGAGCAGTTCTTC.

The chain combines TRBV29-1 with TRBJ1-1, with D tentatively TRBD1 (5 bases). The CDR3 covers 12 residues. V dropped 7 bases and J dropped 2 bases, with 11 bases sitting between them. The V gene's germline CDR1 is SQVTM and CDR2 ANQGSEA. The CDR3 sequence: CSALGGNTEAFF. The DNA of the CDR3 is TGCAGCGCCCTGGGGGGTAACACTGAAGCTTTCTTT.

In this sample, this clone turned up once. V is TRBV18 and J is TRBJ1-1; 7 bases are shared with TRBD1. V lost 0 bases to trimming and J lost 2 bases; unmatched junction nucleotides: 12. Germline V lookup: CDR1 KGHSH, CDR2 LQKENI. CDR3 length: 18 residues. The CDR3 loop is CASSPPSRGGAGNTEAFF. The CDR3 DNA is TGTGCCAGCTCACCACCGAGCCGAGGGGGCGCCGGAAACACTGAAGCTTTCTTT.

The chain employs TRBV16 and TRBJ2-5; 10 nucleotides line up with TRBD2. This CDR3 contains 20 residues. V lost 4 bases, J lost 4 bases, and 21 bases stayed unmatched. Germline loops: CDR1 KGHSY, CDR2 FQNENV. The CDR3 region has the DNA TGTGCCAGCAGCCCAACAGGGAAGTCGAATAAACTAGCGGGACGAGAGACCCAGTACTTC. It translates to CASSPTGKSNKLAGRETQYF.

This chain joins TRBV7-2 and TRBJ1-4; 8 positions match TRBD1. Germline CDR1 is SGHTA and CDR2 is FQGNSA. V shed 0 bases and J 8 bases; nucleotides not matched to a gene: 5. The CDR3 covers 15 residues. CDR3 protein: CASSLAETGAEKLFF. CDR3 DNA: TGTGCCAGCAGCTTAGCTGAGACAGGGGCCGAAAAACTGTTTTTT.

This chain links TRBV18 with TRBJ1-2; 10 bases align to TRBD1. Losses at the gene ends were 6 bases for V and 8 bases for J; bases not matched to a gene: 9. Germline V CDR1 and CDR2: KGHSH, LQKENI. The CDR3 runs to 14 residues. The CDR3 DNA reads TGTGCCAGCTCCCCGGACAGGGGGTTGGGAGGCTACACCTTC. Translated, it gives CASSPDRGLGGYTF.

The chain links TRBV11-3 to TRBJ2-1; D is uncertain. The V and J ends lost 4 bases and 7 bases respectively, with 8 bases between them. Germline V gives CDR1 SGHNT, CDR2 YENEEA. The CDR3 covers 12 residues. The CDR3, as DNA: TGTGCCAGCAGCTCCATCCGGAATGAGCAGTTCTTC. Its protein is CASSSIRNEQFF. The full variable domain, in which reference TRBV11-3 and TRBJ2-1 provide the parts outside the CDR3, is EAGVVQSPRYKIIEKKQPVAFWCNPISGHNTLYWYLQNLGQGPELLIRYENEEAVDDSQLPKDRFSAERLKGVDSTLKIQPAELGDSAVYLCASSSIRNEQFFGPGTRLTVL.

This sequence joins TRBV11-2 and TRBJ1-2; 8 positions agree with TRBD1. Germline CDR1 SGHAT, CDR2 FQNNGV. CDR3 length equals 15 residues. V was clipped by 1 base and J by 5 bases; unmatched bases: 6. The CDR3 DNA reads as TGTGCCAGCAGCTTAGGGACAGGGCCCAATTATGGCTACACCTTC. This codes for CASSLGTGPNYGYTF.

To note about this clone: Relative to the germline gene, one junction end is altered; a read error may explain this. This chain joins TRBV7-7 and TRBJ2-3; 7 bases align to TRBD1. The CDR3 consists of 16 residues. Germline assignment: CDR1 SSHAT and CDR2 FNYEAQ (reference sequence). The CDR3 DNA is TGTGCTAGCAGCTTCACTTACGACAGGGCAATAGATACGCAGTATTTT. Translation: CASSFTYDRAIDTQYF.

The chain links TRBV19 to TRBJ1-5, with TRBD1 as a possible D gene (5 bases). The CDR3 runs 16 residues. V lost 1 base and J lost 5, with 15 bases in between. Per germline, CDR1 LNHDA and CDR2 SQIVND (reference sequence). The CDR3 here is CASSIVGIGGDQPQHF. For the CDR3, the DNA is TGTGCCAGTAGTATAGTAGGTATTGGAGGGGATCAGCCCCAGCATTTT.

V usage is TRBV25-1 and J usage is TRBJ2-5; 9 bases agree with TRBD2. This CDR3 has 18 residues. J gave up 1 base and V 0 bases, and 9 bases lay outside the gene matches. In germline, CDR1 is MGHDK, CDR2 SYGVNS. The CDR3, as DNA: TGTGCCAGCAGTGAATATGAGGGGCTAGCGGGGACCCAAGAGACCCAGTACTTC. This translates into CASSEYEGLAGTQETQYF.

The count of this clone is one. This sequence joins TRBV5-1 and TRBJ2-1, with 9 nucleotides matching TRBD1. After removal of 1 base from V and 4 bases from J, the junction contained 6 bases not matched to a gene. This CDR3 spans 16 amino acids. From germline, CDR1 is SGHRS and CDR2 YFSETQ. The CDR3 sequence: CASSLLRTGAYNEQFF. The DNA for the CDR3 is TGCGCCAGCAGCTTGTTAAGGACAGGGGCATACAATGAGCAGTTCTTC.

V is TRBV30 and J is TRBJ2-3, with TRBD1 matching over 9 bases. Germline V gene sequence: CDR1 GTSNPN, CDR2 SVGIG (reference sequence). This CDR3 has 13 amino acids. With 2 bases clipped from V and 5 bases from J, the junction kept 2 bases outside the gene matches. DNA of the CDR3: TGTGCCTGGAGTAGGACAGGGGTAGATACGCAGTATTTT. Its translation is CAWSRTGVDTQYF.

The rearrangement links TRBV28 to TRBJ2-7, with 8 bases fitting TRBD1. V dropped 7 bases and J dropped 5; count of bases not matched to a gene: 10. Germline lookup yields CDR1 MDHEN and CDR2 SYDVKM. CDR3 size: 14 residues. The CDR3 region is CASTQGTGLDEQYF. The CDR3 nucleotides are TGTGCCAGCACCCAGGGGACAGGTTTAGACGAGCAGTACTTC.

The chain joins TRBV7-9 to TRBJ2-1; 12 bases fit TRBD1. CDR1 and CDR2 from the germline V gene are SEHNR and FQNEAQ (reference sequence). V gave up 7 bases and J gave up 8 bases; unmatched junction bases: 9. The CDR3 is 15 residues long. The CDR3 here is CASNTRGQGADEQFF. CDR3 nucleotide sequence: TGTGCCAGCAACACTCGGGGACAGGGGGCCGATGAGCAGTTCTTC.

The V call is TRBV3-1 (or the pseudogene TRBV3-2), the J call TRBJ1-2, with D maybe TRBD1 (6 bases). This CDR3 spans 13 amino acids. V lost 1 base and J 8 bases, leaving 11 bases between the germline ends. Germline V lookup: CDR1 LGHDT, CDR2 YNNKEL (reference sequence). CDR3 protein: CASSQGQGKGYTF. As DNA, the CDR3 is TGTGCCAGCAGCCAAGGGCAGGGGAAAGGCTACACCTTC.

The rearrangement links TRBV3-1 (or the pseudogene TRBV3-2) to TRBJ2-1; D call uncertain. This CDR3 spans 15 amino acids. Trimming pared 3 bases from V and 3 bases from J, leaving 12 bases between. The germline V gene has CDR1 LGHDT and CDR2 YNNKEL (reference sequence). The CDR3 reads CASSHPLPRYNEQFF. CDR3 nucleotides: TGTGCCAGCAGCCACCCCCTCCCGCGCTACAATGAGCAGTTCTTC.

This clone has just one count. The V call is TRBV15, the J call TRBJ2-1; 11 bases are shared with TRBD2. CDR3 length equals 19 residues. V was pared by 0 bases and J by 0 bases, with 7 bases of the junction left unmatched. Germline CDR1 reads LNHNV; CDR2 reads YYDKDF (reference sequence). The CDR3 coding sequence is TGTGCCACCAGCAGAGATCGACTAGCGGGGACTTCCTCCTACAATGAGCAGTTCTTC. Its protein product is CATSRDRLAGTSSYNEQFF.

The CDR3 nucleotides are TGTGCCTGGAGTGGGACAGTCTACGAGCAGTACTTC. Its protein product is CAWSGTVYEQYF. The gene calls are TRBV30 and TRBJ2-7; a possible D gene is TRBD1 (6 bases). This CDR3 is 12 amino acids long. CDR1 is GTSNPN and CDR2 is SVGIG in the germline V gene (reference sequence). The V end lost 1 base, the J end lost 3 bases, and 7 bases lay between the germline ends.

V is TRBV9 and J is TRBJ2-5; TRBD1 matches at 8 bases. CDR3 length: 15 amino acids. Trimming took 4 bases from V and 0 from J; bases not matched to a gene: 5. Germline V gene sequence: CDR1 SGDLS, CDR2 YYNGEE. This chain's CDR3 is CASSLGQADQETQYF. The CDR3 DNA is TGTGCCAGCAGCTTGGGACAGGCTGACCAAGAGACCCAGTACTTC. The full variable domain, rest sourced from reference TRBV9 and TRBJ2-5, is DSGVTQTPKHLITATGQRVTLRCSPRSGDLSVYWYQQSLDQGLQFLIQYYNGEERAKGNILERFSAQQFPDLHSELNLSSLELGDSALYFCASSLGQADQETQYFGPGTRLLVL.

This clone was counted only a few times. For the CDR3, the DNA is TGTGCCAGCCAGACGGGGGATGGGGGTCAGCCCCAGCATTTT. Its translation: CASQTGDGGQPQHF. The chain joins TRBV2 to TRBJ1-5, with D maybe TRBD1 (5 bases). Germline CDR1 SNHLY, CDR2 FYNNEI. The ends were cut back, 8 bases at V and 6 bases at J, with 17 bases in the middle. The CDR3 consists of 14 residues. Using reference TRBV2 and TRBJ1-5 for the parts outside the CDR3, the full variable domain is EPEVTQTPSHQVTQMGQEVILRCVPISNHLYFYWYRQILGQKVEFLVSFYNNEISEKSEIFDDQFSVERPDGSNFTLKIRSTKLEDSAMYFCASQTGDGGQPQHFGDGTRLSIL.

The chain recombines TRBV3-1 (or the pseudogene TRBV3-2) with TRBJ2-7; 7 bases agree with TRBD1. CDR3 length: 15 residues. CDR1 is LGHDT and CDR2 is YNNKEL in the germline V gene (reference sequence). Unmatched junction bases numbered 6, after V lost 4 bases and J lost 0 bases. CDR3 DNA sequence: TGTGCCAGCAGCCGAGGGGGCCAGGGCTCCTACGAGCAGTACTTC. Its translation: CASSRGGQGSYEQYF.

The chain recombines TRBV10-3 with TRBJ2-7; 7 bases line up with TRBD1. From germline, CDR1 is ENHRY and CDR2 SYGVKD. The CDR3 runs 15 residues. V was pared by 10 bases and J by 0 bases, with 12 bases of the junction left unmatched. The chain's CDR3 is CASVPGTASSYEQYF. In DNA form, the CDR3 reads TGTGCCAGCGTACCCGGGACAGCGAGCTCCTACGAGCAGTACTTC.

The genes are TRBV7-3 and TRBJ2-3; TRBD2 agrees at 7 bases. CDR3 length: 14 residues. The germline V gene encodes CDR1 SGHTA and CDR2 FQGTGA. After removal of 4 bases from V and 6 bases from J, the junction contained 7 bases not matched to a gene. The DNA of the CDR3 is TGTGCCAGCAGCTCCCAAGCGCGGGGGGATACGCAGTATTTT. Protein: CASSSQARGDTQYF.

This clone has just one count. The chain's CDR3 is CASSPLTSGEGSLYNEQFF. For the CDR3, the DNA is TGTGCCAGCAGCCCCTTGACTAGCGGGGAGGGGAGCCTTTACAATGAGCAGTTCTTC. The chain joins TRBV28 to TRBJ2-1; 11 positions match TRBD2. The V gene end was trimmed by 6 bases and the J gene end by 4 bases; junction bases not matched to a gene: 17. The CDR3 extends over 19 amino acids. Germline loops: CDR1 MDHEN, CDR2 SYDVKM.

The rearrangement links TRBV30 to TRBJ1-1; D gene uncertain. The CDR3 is 14 amino acids. CDR1 and CDR2 (germline): GTSNPN, SVGIG (reference sequence). V lost 5 bases to trimming and J lost 1 base, with 14 bases between them. CDR3 loop: CAWAQLPGNTEAFF. The DNA for the CDR3 is TGTGCCTGGGCCCAACTTCCCGGGAACACTGAAGCTTTCTTT.

The V call is TRBV29-1, the J call TRBJ2-3; TRBD2 might be the D (5 bases). Germline-derived CDR1 and CDR2 are SQVTM and ANQGSEA. V lost 6 bases and J lost 1, with 14 bases in between. The CDR3 is 14 residues long. Written as DNA, the CDR3 is TGCAGCGTGCCCCGGGGTCGGGGCACAGATACGCAGTATTTT. Residues: CSVPRGRGTDTQYF.